This T cell receptor beta chain was found in a study of identical twins. Study-level findings and limits: Clonotypes of the beta chain that were abundant in cord blood carried fewer insertions (memory repertoires showed none). Part of the zero-insertion signal could reflect confounding by invariant MAIT and iNKT cells. Beta out-of-frame twin sharing showed a weaker excess.

The length of the CDR3 is 13 residues. In germline, CDR1 is ENHRY, CDR2 SYGVKD. V was trimmed by 3 bases and J by 2 bases, leaving 7 bases between them. On this clonotype: Its antigen is not identified.

Unique molecular identifiers were present on cDNA, and template switching added a universal primer site. MiXCR was run by TCRdb on the 5' RACE reads, yielding one entry per CDR3 protein. The table lists some 330,000 distinct CDR3 sequences, roughly 9% of them singletons. This clonotype originated in a woman in her forties or fifties in good health. The gene calls are TRBV10-3 and TRBJ2-5; D uncertain. What was sequenced was naive T cells sorted from blood. The CDR3 here is CAISDSRQETQYF. CDR3 DNA sequence: TGTGCCATCAGTGATTCAAGGCAAGAGACCCAGTACTTC.